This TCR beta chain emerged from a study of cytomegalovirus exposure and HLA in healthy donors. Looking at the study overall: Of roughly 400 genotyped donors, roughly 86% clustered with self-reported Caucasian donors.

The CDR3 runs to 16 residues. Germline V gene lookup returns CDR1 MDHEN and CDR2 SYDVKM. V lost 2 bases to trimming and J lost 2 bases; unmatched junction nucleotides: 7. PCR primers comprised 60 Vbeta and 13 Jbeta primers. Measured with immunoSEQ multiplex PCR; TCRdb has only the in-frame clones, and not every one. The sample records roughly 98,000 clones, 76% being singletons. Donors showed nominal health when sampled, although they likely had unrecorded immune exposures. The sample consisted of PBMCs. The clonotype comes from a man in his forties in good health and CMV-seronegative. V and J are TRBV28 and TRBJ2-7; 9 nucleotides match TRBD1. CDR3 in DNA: TGTGCCAGCAGTTTACCTACAGGGGGCTCCCCCTACGAGCAGTACTTC. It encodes CASSLPTGGSPYEQYF.